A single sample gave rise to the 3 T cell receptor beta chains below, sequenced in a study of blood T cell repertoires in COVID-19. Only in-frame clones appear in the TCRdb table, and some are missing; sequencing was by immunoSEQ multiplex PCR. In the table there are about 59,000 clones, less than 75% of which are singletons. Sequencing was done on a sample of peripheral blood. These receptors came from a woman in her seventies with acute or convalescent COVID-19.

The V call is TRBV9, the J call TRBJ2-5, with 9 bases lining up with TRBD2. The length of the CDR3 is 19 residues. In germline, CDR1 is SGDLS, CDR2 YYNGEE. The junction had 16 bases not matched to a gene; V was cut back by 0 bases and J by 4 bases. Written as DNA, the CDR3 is TGTGCCAGCAGCGTAGGCCCGGGTGGTAGCGGGGGCTTAGGAGAGACCCAGTACTTC. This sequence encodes CASSVGPGGSGGLGETQYF.

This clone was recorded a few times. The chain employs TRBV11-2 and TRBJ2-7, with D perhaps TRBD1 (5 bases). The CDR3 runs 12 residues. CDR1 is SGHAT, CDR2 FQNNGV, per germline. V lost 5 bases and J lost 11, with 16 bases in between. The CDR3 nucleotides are TGTGCCAGCAGCGCGGCGCAGGGAAGGGAGTACTTC. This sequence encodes CASSAAQGREYF.

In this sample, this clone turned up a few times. For the CDR3, the DNA is TGTGCCAGCAGATTAGAGGGGGTAACTGAAGCTTTCTTT. It yields the protein CASRLEGVTEAFF. The V call is TRBV6-5, the J call TRBJ1-1; D might be TRBD1 (6 bases). V lost 6 bases, J lost 5 bases, and 13 bases lay in between. The CDR3 is 13 amino acids. Germline loops: CDR1 MNHEY, CDR2 SVGAGI.